One sample yielded the 7 T cell receptor beta chains listed below, sequenced in a study of blood T cell repertoires in COVID-19. Profiling relied on immunoSEQ multiplex PCR, and the TCRdb table lists in-frame clones only, not all of them. The sample carries tens of thousands of clones, 90% recorded once. The sequenced material came from peripheral blood. The receptors come from a woman aged 35 to 49 with active COVID-19.

Only one count was recorded for this clone. The CDR3 here is CASSPDRGRETQYF. In DNA, the CDR3 is TGCGCCAGCAGCCCCGACAGGGGTAGGGAGACCCAGTACTTC. The chain links TRBV10-1 to TRBJ2-5; 8 bases are shared with TRBD1. Looked up from germline, CDR1 is WNHNN and CDR2 is SYGVQD (reference sequence). The CDR3 loop spans 14 amino acids. Unmatched junction bases numbered 8, after V lost 6 bases and J lost 5 bases.

This rearrangement joins TRBV27 to TRBJ1-2, with TRBD1 matching 7 bases. The CDR3 has 17 amino acids. J was trimmed by 3 bases and V by 11 bases; bases with no gene match: 21. The germline V gene has CDR1 MNHEY and CDR2 SMNVEV (reference sequence). This chain's CDR3 is CAELWGKSGGIDYGYTF. As DNA, the CDR3 is TGTGCCGAGCTGTGGGGTAAATCAGGGGGTATCGACTATGGCTACACCTTC.

This clone was counted between two and nine times. This chain connects TRBV7-2 to TRBJ2-3, with D perhaps matching TRBD2 (5 bases). Trimming pared 5 bases from V and 2 bases from J, leaving 14 bases between. Per germline, CDR1 SGHTA and CDR2 FQGNSA. The CDR3 covers 15 residues. For the CDR3, the DNA is TGTGCCAGCAGCCCACGGGGTGCTTTCACAGATACGCAGTATTTT. Protein sequence: CASSPRGAFTDTQYF. Together with reference TRBV7-2 and TRBJ2-3, the CDR3 gives the full variable domain: GAGVSQSPSNKVTEKGKDVELRCDPISGHTALYWYRQSLGQGLEFLIYFQGNSAPDKSGLPSDRFSAERTGGSVSTLTIQRTQQEDSAVYLCASSPRGAFTDTQYFGPGTRLTVL.

This clone has more than one count but fewer than ten. The rearrangement links TRBV15 to TRBJ1-1; the D is unclear. The CDR3 has 13 residues. The V end was cut by 3 bases, the J end by 0 bases, with 5 bases between. The germline V gene has CDR1 LNHNV and CDR2 YYDKDF (reference sequence). This CDR3 reads CATSREMNTEAFF. As DNA, the CDR3 is TGTGCCACCAGCAGGGAGATGAACACTGAAGCTTTCTTT.

The chain joins TRBV9 to TRBJ1-4; tentatively, D is TRBD1 (6 bases). Germline-derived CDR1 and CDR2 are SGDLS and YYNGEE. V lost 4 bases and J 5 bases, leaving 12 bases between the germline ends. The CDR3 has 14 amino acids. The CDR3 protein is CASSQGRKNEKLFF. Here the CDR3 DNA reads TGTGCCAGCAGCCAGGGGAGAAAGAATGAAAAACTGTTTTTT.

V gene TRBV11-2 combines with J gene TRBJ1-5; maybe TRBD1 (5 bases). The CDR3 length is 14 residues. Germline V gene lookup returns CDR1 SGHAT and CDR2 FQNNGV. Trimming removed 1 base at V and 4 bases at J, with 8 bases between. This chain's CDR3 is CASSLAGRNQPQHF. The CDR3 coding sequence is TGTGCCAGCAGCTTAGCAGGGAGGAATCAGCCCCAGCATTTT.

J is TRBJ2-5 and V is TRBV9, with D possibly being TRBD2 (6 bases). Trimming took off 0 bases at V and 4 bases at J, with 13 bases between the two ends. The CDR3 has 15 amino acids. The germline V gene encodes CDR1 SGDLS and CDR2 YYNGEE. CDR3 DNA: TGTGCCAGCAGCGTAGCGGCAGGGAGGAGAGAGACCCAGTACTTC. Translating gives CASSVAAGRRETQYF. Together with reference TRBV9 and TRBJ2-5, the CDR3 gives the full variable domain: DSGVTQTPKHLITATGQRVTLRCSPRSGDLSVYWYQQSLDQGLQFLIQYYNGEERAKGNILERFSAQQFPDLHSELNLSSLELGDSALYFCASSVAAGRRETQYFGPGTRLLVL.